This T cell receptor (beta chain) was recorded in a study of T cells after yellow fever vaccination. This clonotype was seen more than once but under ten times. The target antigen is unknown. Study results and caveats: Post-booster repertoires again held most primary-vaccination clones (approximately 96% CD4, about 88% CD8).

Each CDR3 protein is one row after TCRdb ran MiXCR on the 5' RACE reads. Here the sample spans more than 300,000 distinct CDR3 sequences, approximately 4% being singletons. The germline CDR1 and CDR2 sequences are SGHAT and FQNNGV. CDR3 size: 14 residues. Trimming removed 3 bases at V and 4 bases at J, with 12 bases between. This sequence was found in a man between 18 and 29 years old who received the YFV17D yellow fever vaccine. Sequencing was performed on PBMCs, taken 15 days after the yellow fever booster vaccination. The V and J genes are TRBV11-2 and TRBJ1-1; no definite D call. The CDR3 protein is CASSLILQGTEAFF. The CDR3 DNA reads TGTGCCAGCAGCTTGATACTTCAAGGCACTGAAGCTTTCTTT.